Presented here are 10 T cell receptor beta chains from one specimen sequenced in a study of OX40 agonist ivuxolimab in advanced cancers. Sequencing was performed with immunoSEQ multiplex PCR; in TCRdb, only in-frame clones are kept and a portion is missing. The sample contains 60,000 to 85,000 clones, under 90% of which appear only once. Sample: CD4+ or CD8+ T cells sorted from blood, taken in a trial of the OX40 agonist ivuxolimab. These receptors originate from an adult with an advanced solid tumor such as melanoma, head and neck, liver or kidney cancer.

The chain combines TRBV25-1 with TRBJ1-2; TRBD1 is a possible D gene (6 bases). V lost 5 bases and J 8 bases, leaving 27 bases between the germline ends. CDR1 and CDR2 (germline): MGHDK, SYGVNS. This CDR3 is built from 17 residues. CDR3 DNA: TGTGCCAGCAGTCCTAGGGGGGGGCTCCTGCTCGGTGGCGGCTACACCTTC. Amino acids: CASSPRGGLLLGGGYTF.

Notes on this clone: Other DNA sequences from this sample encode an identical CDR3 as well. The V and J genes are TRBV4-3 and TRBJ1-1; D is ambiguous. Germline values: CDR1 LGHNA, CDR2 YSLEER. CDR3 length equals 13 residues. The V and J ends lost 0 bases and 1 base respectively, with 3 bases between them. CDR3 sequence: CASSQDRNTEAFF. DNA of the CDR3: TGCGCCAGCAGCCAAGACAGGAACACTGAAGCTTTCTTT.

The rearrangement uses TRBV5-4 and TRBJ1-1, with D maybe TRBD1 (5 bases). CDR1 is SGHNT and CDR2 is YYREEE in the germline V gene (reference sequence). V gave up 5 bases and J gave up 2 bases, with 13 bases separating them. The CDR3 covers 14 residues. In DNA, the CDR3 is TGTGCCAGCAGTGGCCGCGGGGGAAACACTGAAGCTTTCTTT. Translating it yields CASSGRGGNTEAFF.

The chain is built from TRBV19 and TRBJ1-1, with 7 bases lining up with TRBD1. Germline trimming cut 6 bases from V and 3 bases from J; bases unmatched to any gene: 4. This CDR3 is built from 13 residues. Per the germline V gene, CDR1 is LNHDA and CDR2 is SQIVND (reference sequence). The CDR3 spells CASRITGDTEAFF. The CDR3 nucleotides are TGTGCCAGTAGGATAACAGGGGACACTGAAGCTTTCTTT.

The gene calls are TRBV5-4 and TRBJ2-2, with 8 positions matching TRBD1. CDR1 and CDR2 (germline): SGHNT, YYREEE (reference sequence). CDR3 length equals 20 residues. Trimming removed 3 bases from V and 3 bases from J; junction bases left unmatched: 19. The CDR3 region is CASSSEGFDRGFRYTGELFF. The CDR3 DNA sequence: TGTGCCAGCAGCTCGGAGGGCTTCGACAGGGGATTTCGATACACCGGGGAGCTGTTTTTT.

V gene TRBV5-4 combines with J gene TRBJ1-1; 8 bases agree with TRBD1. This CDR3 comprises 15 residues. V was pared by 0 bases and J by 2 bases, with 3 bases of the junction left unmatched. CDR1 and CDR2 from the germline V gene are SGHNT and YYREEE (reference sequence). The CDR3 loop is CASSLGQGINTEAFF. The CDR3 bases are TGTGCCAGCAGCTTGGGACAGGGGATAAACACTGAAGCTTTCTTT.

This clone was observed a single time. The rearrangement uses TRBV23-1 and TRBJ1-5; D gene unclear. TRBV23-1 is designated an ORF whose function remains uncertain. This CDR3 spans 12 amino acids. V gave up 2 bases and J gave up 6 bases, with 5 bases separating them. The CDR3 bases are TGCGCCAGCAGTCAACAAATTCAGCCCCAGCATTTT. This gives the protein CASSQQIQPQHF.

V usage is TRBV5-4 and J usage is TRBJ2-2; weak D call: TRBD2 (5 bases). The CDR3 is made up of 15 amino acids. Deletions cut 4 bases from V and 0 bases from J, with 10 bases between. Germline V gives CDR1 SGHNT, CDR2 YYREEE (reference sequence). CDR3 region: CASSRGQANTGELFF. The DNA for the CDR3 is TGTGCCAGCAGCCGCGGGCAGGCGAACACCGGGGAGCTGTTTTTT.

The J gene is TRBJ1-5, the V gene TRBV6-1; the match to TRBD1 covers 8 bases. The germline gives CDR1 MNHNS, CDR2 SASEGT. The trim removed 3 bases at V and 5 bases at J, leaving 6 bases unmatched. This CDR3 region has 15 residues. The CDR3 sequence: CASSERGTGDQPQHF. In DNA form, the CDR3 reads TGTGCCAGCAGTGAGAGGGGGACAGGCGATCAGCCCCAGCATTTT.

This chain connects TRBV5-1 to TRBJ2-1, with D hard to call. CDR1 is SGHRS, CDR2 YFSETQ, per germline. The length of the CDR3 is 13 residues. The V end was cut by 0 bases, the J end by 9 bases, with 10 bases between. The CDR3 region is CASSLDMFGEQFF. The CDR3 DNA sequence: TGCGCCAGCAGCTTGGATATGTTCGGTGAGCAGTTCTTC.